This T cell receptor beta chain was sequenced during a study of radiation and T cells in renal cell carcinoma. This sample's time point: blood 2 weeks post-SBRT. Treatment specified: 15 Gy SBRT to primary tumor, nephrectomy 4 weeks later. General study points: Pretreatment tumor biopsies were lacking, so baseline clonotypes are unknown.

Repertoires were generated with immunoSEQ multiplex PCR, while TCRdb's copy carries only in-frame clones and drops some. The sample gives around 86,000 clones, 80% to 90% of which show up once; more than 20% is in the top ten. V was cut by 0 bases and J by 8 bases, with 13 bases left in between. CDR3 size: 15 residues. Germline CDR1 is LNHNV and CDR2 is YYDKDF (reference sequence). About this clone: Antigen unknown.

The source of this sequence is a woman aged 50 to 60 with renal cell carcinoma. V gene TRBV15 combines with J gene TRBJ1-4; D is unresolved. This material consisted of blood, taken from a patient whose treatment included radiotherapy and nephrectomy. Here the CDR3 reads CATSRESTTREKLFF. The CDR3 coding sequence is TGTGCCACCAGCAGAGAATCGACGACACGAGAAAAACTGTTTTTT.